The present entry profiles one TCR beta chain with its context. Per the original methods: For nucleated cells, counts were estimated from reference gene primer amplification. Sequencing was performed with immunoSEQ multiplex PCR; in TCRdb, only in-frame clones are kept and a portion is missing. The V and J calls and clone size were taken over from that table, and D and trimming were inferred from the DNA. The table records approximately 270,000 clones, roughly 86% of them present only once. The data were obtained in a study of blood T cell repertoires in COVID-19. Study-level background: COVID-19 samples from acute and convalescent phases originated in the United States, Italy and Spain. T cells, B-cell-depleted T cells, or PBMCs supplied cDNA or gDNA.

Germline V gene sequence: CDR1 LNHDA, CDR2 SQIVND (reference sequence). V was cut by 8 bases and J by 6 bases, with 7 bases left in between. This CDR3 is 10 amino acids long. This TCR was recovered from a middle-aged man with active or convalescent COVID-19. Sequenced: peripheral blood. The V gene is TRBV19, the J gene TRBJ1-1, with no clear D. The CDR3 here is CASGRPEAFF. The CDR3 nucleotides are TGTGCCAGTGGGCGCCCTGAAGCTTTCTTT.